The clone carrying this TCR beta chain was observed a few times. Germline loops: CDR1 SGHTA, CDR2 FQGNSA. The CDR3 sequence is 17 residues long. V trimming: 3 bases; J trimming: 4 bases; junction bases outside the gene matches: 4. The sample belongs to a study of cytomegalovirus exposure and HLA in healthy donors. The PCR made use of 60 Vbeta and 13 Jbeta primers. Assay: immunoSEQ multiplex PCR; the TCRdb copy retains only in-frame clones and omits some. The profile shows under 150,000 clones, roughly 63% of them singletons. This receptor was identified in a man between 35 and 55 years old in good health and CMV-seropositive. This sequence joins TRBV7-2 and TRBJ2-1; 15 positions match TRBD2. The sequencing sample was made of PBMCs. The CDR3, as DNA: TGTGCCAGCAGCTTTGGACTAGCGGGAGGGAGGTACAATGAGCAGTTCTTC. It specifies CASSFGLAGGRYNEQFF.